This T cell receptor beta chain was captured in a study of Graves' ophthalmopathy and Graves' hyperthyroidism. TCR beta CDR3 amplification used RNA transcripts. First-round RT-PCR relied on HTBI primers, and a second-round multiplex PCR came next. TCRdb recomputed calls from the multiplex PCR reads with MiXCR, one row per CDR3 protein. The data show 400,000 to 450,000 distinct CDR3 sequences, 21% seen once. CDR3 size: 14 residues. The V gene lost 5 bases and the J gene lost 5 bases, with 15 bases spanning the gap. Ophthalmopathy absent within 18 months of follow-up marked hyperthyroidism as stable. Newly diagnosed hyperthyroidism donors, aged 18 to 65, duration under 2 months. Patients were left out if they had other autoimmune diseases, uncontrolled infections, pregnancy or lactation. This clonotype was counted at least ten times.

The TCR sequence derives from a woman under 30 with stable Graves' hyperthyroidism. The V call is TRBV12-3 or TRBV12-4, the J call TRBJ2-5; D may be TRBD1 (5 bases). The material sequenced was peripheral blood. CDR3 bases: TGTGCCAGCAGTGGGTTGGGGCTCGGGGAGACCCAGTACTTC. Translated, it gives CASSGLGLGETQYF.